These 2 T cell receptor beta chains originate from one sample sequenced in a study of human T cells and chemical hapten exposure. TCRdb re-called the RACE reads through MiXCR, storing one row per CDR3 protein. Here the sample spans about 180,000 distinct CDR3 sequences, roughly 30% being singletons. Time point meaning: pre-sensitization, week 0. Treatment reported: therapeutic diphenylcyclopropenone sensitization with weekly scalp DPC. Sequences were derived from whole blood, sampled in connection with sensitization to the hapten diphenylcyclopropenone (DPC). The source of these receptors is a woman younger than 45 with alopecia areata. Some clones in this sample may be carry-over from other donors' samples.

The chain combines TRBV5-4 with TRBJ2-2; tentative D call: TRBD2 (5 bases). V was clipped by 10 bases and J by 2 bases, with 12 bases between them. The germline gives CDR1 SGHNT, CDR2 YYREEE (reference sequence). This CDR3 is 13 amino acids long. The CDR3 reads CAGETGNTGELFF. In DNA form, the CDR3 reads TGTGCCGGAGAGACGGGAAACACCGGGGAGCTGTTTTTT.

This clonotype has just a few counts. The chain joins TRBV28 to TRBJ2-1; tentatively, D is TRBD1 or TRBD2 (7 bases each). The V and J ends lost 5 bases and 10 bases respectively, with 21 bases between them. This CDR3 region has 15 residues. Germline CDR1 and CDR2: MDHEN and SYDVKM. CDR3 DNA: TGTGCCAGCAGTCCCCCAGTGACAGGGAGGGAGGAGCAGTTCTTC. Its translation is CASSPPVTGREEQFF.